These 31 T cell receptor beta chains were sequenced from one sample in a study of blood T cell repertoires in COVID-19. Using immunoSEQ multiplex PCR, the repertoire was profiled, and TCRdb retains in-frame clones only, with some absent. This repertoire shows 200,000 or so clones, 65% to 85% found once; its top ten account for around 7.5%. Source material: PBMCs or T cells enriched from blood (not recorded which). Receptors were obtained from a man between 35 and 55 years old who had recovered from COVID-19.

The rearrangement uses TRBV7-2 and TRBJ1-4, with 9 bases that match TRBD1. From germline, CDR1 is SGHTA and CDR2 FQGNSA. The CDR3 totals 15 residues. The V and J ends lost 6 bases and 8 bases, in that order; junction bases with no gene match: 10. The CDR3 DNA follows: TGTGCCAGCAGTTGGATCGGGACAGGGCACGAAAAACTGTTTTTT. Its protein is CASSWIGTGHEKLFF.

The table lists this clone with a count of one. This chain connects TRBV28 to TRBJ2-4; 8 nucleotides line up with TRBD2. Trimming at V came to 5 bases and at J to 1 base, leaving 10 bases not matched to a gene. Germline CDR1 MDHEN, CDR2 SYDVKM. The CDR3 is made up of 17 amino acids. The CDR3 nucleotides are TGTGCCAGCAGTCCCCCCCCGGGGGGGGCTGCCAAAAACATTCAGTACTTC. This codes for CASSPPPGGAAKNIQYF.

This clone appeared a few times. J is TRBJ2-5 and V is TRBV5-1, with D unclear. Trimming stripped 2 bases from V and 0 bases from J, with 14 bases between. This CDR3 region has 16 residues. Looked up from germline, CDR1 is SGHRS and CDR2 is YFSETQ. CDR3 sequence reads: CASSFGQARYQETQYF. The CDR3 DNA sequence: TGCGCCAGCAGCTTTGGGCAGGCAAGGTACCAAGAGACCCAGTACTTC.

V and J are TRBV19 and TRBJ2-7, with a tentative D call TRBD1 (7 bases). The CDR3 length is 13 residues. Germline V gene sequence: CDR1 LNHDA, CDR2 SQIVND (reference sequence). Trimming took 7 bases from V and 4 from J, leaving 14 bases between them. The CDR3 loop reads CASTRQGGYEQYF. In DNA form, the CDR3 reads TGTGCCAGTACTAGACAGGGAGGATACGAGCAGTACTTC.

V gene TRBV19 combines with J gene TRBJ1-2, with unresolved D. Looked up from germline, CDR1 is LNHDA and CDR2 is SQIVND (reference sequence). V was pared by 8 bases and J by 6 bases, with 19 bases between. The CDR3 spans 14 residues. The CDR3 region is CASGESLGADGYTF. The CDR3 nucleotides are TGTGCCAGTGGGGAGTCACTAGGAGCGGATGGCTACACCTTC. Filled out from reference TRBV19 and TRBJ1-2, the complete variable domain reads DGGITQSPKYLFRKEGQNVTLSCEQNLNHDAMYWYRQDPGQGLRLIYYSQIVNDFQKGDIAEGYSVSREKKESFPLTVTSAQKNPTAFYLCASGESLGADGYTFGSGTRLTVV.

The CDR3 is CASSSPMNTEAFF. For the CDR3, the DNA is TGTGCCAGCAGCTCCCCCATGAACACTGAAGCTTTCTTT. This sequence joins TRBV7-9 and TRBJ1-1; D ambiguous. The V end was cut by 4 bases, the J end by 0 bases, with 6 bases between. CDR3 length: 13 residues. Germline CDR1 SEHNR, CDR2 FQNEAQ (reference sequence).

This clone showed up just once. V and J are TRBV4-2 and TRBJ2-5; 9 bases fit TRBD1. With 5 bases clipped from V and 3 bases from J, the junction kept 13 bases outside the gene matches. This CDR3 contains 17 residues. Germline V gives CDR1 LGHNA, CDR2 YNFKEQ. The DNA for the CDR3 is TGTGCCAGCAGCGGCCAGGGAGGGACAGGGAGGGAAGAGACCCAGTACTTC. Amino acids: CASSGQGGTGREETQYF.

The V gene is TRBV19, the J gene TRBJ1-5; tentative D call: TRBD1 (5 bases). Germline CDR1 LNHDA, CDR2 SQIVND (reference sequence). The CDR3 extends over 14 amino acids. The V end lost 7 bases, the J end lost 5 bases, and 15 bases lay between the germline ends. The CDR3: CASMGHADYQPQHF. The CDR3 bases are TGTGCCAGTATGGGGCATGCCGATTATCAGCCCCAGCATTTT.

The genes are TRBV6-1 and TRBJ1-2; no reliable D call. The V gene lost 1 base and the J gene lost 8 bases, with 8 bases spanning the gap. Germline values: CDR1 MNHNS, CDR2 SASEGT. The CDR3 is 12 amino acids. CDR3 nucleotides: TGTGCCAGCAGTGAAGGCTACGGGGGCTACACCTTC. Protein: CASSEGYGGYTF.

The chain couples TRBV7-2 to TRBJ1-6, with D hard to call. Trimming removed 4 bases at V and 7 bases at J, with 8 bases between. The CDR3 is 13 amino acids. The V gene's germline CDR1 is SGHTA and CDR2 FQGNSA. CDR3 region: CASSYHSNSPLHF. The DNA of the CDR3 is TGTGCCAGCAGCTACCACAGCAATTCACCCCTCCACTTT.

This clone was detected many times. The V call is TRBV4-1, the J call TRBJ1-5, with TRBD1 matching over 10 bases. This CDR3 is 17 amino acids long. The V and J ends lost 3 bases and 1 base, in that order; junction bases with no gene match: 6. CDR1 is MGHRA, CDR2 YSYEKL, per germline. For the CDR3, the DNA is TGCGCCAGCAGCCAGAACCCGGGACAGGGGAGCAATCAGCCCCAGCATTTT. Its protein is CASSQNPGQGSNQPQHF.

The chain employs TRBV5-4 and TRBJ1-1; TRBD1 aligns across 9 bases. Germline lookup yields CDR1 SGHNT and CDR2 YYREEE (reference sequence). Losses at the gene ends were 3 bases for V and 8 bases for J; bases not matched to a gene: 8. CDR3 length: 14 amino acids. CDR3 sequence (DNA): TGTGCCAGCAGCTCGGGACAGGGACTTAGGGAAGCTTTCTTT. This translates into CASSSGQGLREAFF.

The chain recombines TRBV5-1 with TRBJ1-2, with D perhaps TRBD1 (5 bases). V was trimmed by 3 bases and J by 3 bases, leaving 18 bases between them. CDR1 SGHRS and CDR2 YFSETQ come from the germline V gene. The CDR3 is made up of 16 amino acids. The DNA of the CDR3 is TGCGCCAGCAGCTCCCACCCCAATTCCAGGGACTATGGCTACACCTTC. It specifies CASSSHPNSRDYGYTF.

The CDR3 here is CASRSGGGAGYEQFF. Written as DNA, the CDR3 is TGCGCCAGCAGGTCAGGCGGGGGGGCCGGGTATGAGCAGTTCTTC. The J gene is TRBJ2-1, the V gene TRBV10-2; 9 positions match TRBD2. Germline loops: CDR1 WSHSY, CDR2 SAAADI. The CDR3 contains 15 residues. J was trimmed by 8 bases and V by 6 bases; bases with no gene match: 11.

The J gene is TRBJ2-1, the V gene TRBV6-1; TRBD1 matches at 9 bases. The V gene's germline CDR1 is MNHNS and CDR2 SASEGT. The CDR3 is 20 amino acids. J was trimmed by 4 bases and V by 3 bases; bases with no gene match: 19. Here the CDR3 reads CASSDQWDRVGSALYNEQFF. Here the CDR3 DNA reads TGTGCCAGCAGTGACCAATGGGACAGGGTGGGCTCCGCACTTTACAATGAGCAGTTCTTC.

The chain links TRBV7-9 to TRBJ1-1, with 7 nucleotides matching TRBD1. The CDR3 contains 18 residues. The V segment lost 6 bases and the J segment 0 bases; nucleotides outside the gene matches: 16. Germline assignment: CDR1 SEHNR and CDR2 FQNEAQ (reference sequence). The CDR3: CASRRGDREGGLNTEAFF. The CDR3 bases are TGTGCCAGCAGAAGAGGCGACAGGGAAGGGGGTCTGAACACTGAAGCTTTCTTT.

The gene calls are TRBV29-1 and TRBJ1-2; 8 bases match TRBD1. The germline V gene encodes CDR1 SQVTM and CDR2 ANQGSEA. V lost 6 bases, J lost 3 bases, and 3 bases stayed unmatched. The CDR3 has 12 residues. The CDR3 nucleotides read TGCAGCGTGCAGGGGGCTGACTATGGCTACACCTTC. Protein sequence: CSVQGADYGYTF.

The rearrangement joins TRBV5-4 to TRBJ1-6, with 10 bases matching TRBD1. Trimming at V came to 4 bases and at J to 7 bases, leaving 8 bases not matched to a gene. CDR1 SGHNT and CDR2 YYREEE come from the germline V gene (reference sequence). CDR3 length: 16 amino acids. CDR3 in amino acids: CASSPDGQGENSPLHF. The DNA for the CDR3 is TGTGCCAGCAGCCCTGACGGACAGGGGGAAAATTCACCCCTCCACTTT.

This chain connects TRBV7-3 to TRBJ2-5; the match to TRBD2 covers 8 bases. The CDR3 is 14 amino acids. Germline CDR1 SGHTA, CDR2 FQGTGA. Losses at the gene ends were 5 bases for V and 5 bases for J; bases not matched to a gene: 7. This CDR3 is CASSPRGGGETQYF. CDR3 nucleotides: TGTGCCAGCAGCCCCCGGGGGGGCGGCGAGACCCAGTACTTC.

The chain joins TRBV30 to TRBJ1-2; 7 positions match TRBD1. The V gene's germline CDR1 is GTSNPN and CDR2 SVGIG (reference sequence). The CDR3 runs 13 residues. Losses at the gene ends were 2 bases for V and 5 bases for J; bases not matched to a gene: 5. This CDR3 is CAWSSGTEYGYTF. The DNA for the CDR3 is TGTGCCTGGAGTTCGGGGACAGAGTATGGCTACACCTTC.

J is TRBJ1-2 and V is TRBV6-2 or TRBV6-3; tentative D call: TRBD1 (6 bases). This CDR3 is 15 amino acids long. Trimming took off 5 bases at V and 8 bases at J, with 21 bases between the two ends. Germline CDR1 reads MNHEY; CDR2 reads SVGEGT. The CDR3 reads CASSPSDRIREGYTF. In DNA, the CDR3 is TGTGCCAGCAGTCCCTCCGACAGGATAAGGGAAGGCTACACCTTC.

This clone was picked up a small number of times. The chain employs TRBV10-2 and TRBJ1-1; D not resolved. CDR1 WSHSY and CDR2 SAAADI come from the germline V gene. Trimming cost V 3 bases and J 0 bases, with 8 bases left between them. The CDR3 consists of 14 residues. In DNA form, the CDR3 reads TGCGCCAGCAGTGAAGGCGGGCTGAACACTGAAGCTTTCTTT. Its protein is CASSEGGLNTEAFF.

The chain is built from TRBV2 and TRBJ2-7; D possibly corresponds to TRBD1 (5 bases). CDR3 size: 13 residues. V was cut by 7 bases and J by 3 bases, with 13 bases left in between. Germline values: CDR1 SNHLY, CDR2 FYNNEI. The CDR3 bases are TGTGCCAGCACCGAAGGTAGGGGCTACGAGCAGTACTTC. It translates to CASTEGRGYEQYF. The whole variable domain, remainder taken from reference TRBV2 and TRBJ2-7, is EPEVTQTPSHQVTQMGQEVILRCVPISNHLYFYWYRQILGQKVEFLVSFYNNEISEKSEIFDDQFSVERPDGSNFTLKIRSTKLEDSAMYFCASTEGRGYEQYFGPGTRLTVT.

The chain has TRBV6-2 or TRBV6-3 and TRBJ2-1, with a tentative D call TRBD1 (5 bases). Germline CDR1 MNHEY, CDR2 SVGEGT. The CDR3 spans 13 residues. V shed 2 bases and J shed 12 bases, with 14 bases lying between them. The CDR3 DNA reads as TGTGCCAGCAGTTACCAGGGCGCCGGTAGGCAGTTCTTC. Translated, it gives CASSYQGAGRQFF.

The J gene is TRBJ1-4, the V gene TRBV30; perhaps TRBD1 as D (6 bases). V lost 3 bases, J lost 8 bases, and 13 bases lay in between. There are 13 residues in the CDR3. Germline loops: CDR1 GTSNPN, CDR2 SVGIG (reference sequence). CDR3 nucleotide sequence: TGTGCCTGGAGAGGGGACATGTCCGAAAAACTGTTTTTT. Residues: CAWRGDMSEKLFF.

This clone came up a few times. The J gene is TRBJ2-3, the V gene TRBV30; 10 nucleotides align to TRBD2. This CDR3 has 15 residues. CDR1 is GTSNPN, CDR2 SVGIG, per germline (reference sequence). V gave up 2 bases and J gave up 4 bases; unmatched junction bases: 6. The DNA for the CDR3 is TGTGCCTGGAGTCAACTAGCGGGGACGGCAGATACGCAGTATTTT. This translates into CAWSQLAGTADTQYF.

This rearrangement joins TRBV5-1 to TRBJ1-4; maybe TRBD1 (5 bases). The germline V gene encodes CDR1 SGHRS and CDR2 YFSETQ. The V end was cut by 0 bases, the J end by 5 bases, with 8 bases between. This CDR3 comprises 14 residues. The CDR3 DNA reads TGCGCCAGCAGCTTGGACAGGAGCAATGAAAAACTGTTTTTT. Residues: CASSLDRSNEKLFF.

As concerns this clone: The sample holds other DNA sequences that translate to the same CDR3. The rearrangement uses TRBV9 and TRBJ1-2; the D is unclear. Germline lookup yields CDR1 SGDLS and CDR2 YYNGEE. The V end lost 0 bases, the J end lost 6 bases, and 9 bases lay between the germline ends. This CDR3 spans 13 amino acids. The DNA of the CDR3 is TGTGCCAGCAGCGTAGAGTCAGGCGATGGCTACACCTTC. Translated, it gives CASSVESGDGYTF.

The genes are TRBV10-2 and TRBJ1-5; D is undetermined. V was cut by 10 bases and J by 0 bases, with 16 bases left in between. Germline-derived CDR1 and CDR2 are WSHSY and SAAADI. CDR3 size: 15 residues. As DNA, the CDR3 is TGCGCCACCCAGGAGGACGGTTATAGCAATCAGCCCCAGCATTTT. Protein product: CATQEDGYSNQPQHF.

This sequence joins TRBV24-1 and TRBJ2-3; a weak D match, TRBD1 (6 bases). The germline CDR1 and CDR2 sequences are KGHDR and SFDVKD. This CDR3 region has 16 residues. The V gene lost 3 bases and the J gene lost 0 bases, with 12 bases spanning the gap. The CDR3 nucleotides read TGTGCCACCAGTGATCAAGCCGGACAGAGCACAGATACGCAGTATTTT. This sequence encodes CATSDQAGQSTDTQYF.

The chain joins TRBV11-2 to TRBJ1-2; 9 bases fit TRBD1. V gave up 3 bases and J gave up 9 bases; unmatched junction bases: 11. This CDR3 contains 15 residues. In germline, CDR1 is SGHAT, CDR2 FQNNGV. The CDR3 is CASSFYSGTGPSYTF. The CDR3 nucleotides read TGTGCCAGCAGCTTTTACTCCGGGACAGGGCCCAGCTACACCTTC.